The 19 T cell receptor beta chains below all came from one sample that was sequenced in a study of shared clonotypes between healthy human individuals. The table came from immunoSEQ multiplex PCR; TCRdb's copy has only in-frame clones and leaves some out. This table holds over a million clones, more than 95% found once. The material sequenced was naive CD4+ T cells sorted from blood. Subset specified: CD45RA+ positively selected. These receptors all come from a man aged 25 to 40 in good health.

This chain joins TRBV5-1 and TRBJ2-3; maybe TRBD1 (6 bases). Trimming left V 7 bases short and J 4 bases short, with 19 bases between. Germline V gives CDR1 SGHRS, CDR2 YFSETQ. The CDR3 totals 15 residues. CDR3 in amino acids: CASGPDRIGADTQYF. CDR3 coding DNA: TGCGCCAGCGGACCAGACAGGATCGGGGCAGATACGCAGTATTTT.

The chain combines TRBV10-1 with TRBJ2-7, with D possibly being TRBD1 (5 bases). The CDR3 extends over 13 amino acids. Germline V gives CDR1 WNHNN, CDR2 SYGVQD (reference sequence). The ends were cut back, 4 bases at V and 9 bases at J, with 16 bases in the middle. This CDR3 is CASSAIAQGGQYF. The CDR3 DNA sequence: TGCGCCAGCAGTGCCATCGCGCAGGGTGGGCAGTACTTC.

CDR3 sequence: CASRQWATEAFF. CDR3 sequence (DNA): TGTGCCAGCAGACAGTGGGCCACTGAAGCTTTCTTT. The chain has TRBV28 and TRBJ1-1; D unclear. The CDR3 is 12 amino acids. V was clipped by 6 bases and J by 4 bases, with 9 bases between them. Per the germline V gene, CDR1 is MDHEN and CDR2 is SYDVKM.

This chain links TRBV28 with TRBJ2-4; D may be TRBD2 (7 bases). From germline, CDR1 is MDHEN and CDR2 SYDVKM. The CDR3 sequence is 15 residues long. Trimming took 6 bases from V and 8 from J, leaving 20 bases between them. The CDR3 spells CASRTPREEGDIQYF. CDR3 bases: TGTGCCAGCAGAACACCCCGGGAGGAGGGGGACATTCAGTACTTC. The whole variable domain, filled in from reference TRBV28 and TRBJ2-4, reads DVKVTQSSRYLVKRTGEKVFLECVQDMDHENMFWYRQDPGLGLRLIYFSYDVKMKEKGDIPEGYSVSREKKERFSLILESASTNQTSMYLCASRTPREEGDIQYFGAGTRLSVL.

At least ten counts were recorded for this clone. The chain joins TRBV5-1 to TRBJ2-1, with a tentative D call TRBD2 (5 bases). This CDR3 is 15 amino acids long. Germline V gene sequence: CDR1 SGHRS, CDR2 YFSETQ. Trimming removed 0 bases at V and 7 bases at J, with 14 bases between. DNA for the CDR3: TGCGCCAGCAGCTTGGCCGGACTCCGGCAGAATGAGCAGTTCTTC. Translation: CASSLAGLRQNEQFF.

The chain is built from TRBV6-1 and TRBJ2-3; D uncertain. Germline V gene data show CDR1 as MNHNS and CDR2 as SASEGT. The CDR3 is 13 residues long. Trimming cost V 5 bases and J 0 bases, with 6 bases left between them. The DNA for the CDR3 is TGTGCCAGCAGTAAGACTAGCACAGATACGCAGTATTTT. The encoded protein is CASSKTSTDTQYF.

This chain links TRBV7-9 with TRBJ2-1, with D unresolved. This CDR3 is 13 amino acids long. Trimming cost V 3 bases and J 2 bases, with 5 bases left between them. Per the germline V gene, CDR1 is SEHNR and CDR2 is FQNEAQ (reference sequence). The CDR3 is CASSFRAYNEQFF. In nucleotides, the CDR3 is TGTGCCAGCAGCTTTCGGGCCTACAATGAGCAGTTCTTC.

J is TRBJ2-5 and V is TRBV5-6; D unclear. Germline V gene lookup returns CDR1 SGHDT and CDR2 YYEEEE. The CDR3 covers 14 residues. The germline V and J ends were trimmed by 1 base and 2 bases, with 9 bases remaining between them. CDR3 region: CASSLRATQETQYF. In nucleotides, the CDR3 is TGTGCCAGCAGCTTGCGGGCCACACAAGAGACCCAGTACTTC.

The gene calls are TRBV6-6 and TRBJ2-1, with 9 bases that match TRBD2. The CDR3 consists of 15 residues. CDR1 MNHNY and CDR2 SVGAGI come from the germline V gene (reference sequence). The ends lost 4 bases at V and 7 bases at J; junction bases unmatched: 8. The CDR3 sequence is CASSFSGSSGNEQFF. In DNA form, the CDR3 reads TGTGCCAGCAGTTTTAGCGGGAGTTCGGGTAATGAGCAGTTCTTC.

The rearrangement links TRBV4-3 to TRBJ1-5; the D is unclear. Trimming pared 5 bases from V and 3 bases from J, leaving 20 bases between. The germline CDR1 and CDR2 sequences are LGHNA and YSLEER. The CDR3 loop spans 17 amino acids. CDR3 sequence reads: CASSLERTGKLNQPQHF. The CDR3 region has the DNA TGCGCCAGCAGCTTAGAACGGACGGGAAAACTCAATCAGCCCCAGCATTTT.

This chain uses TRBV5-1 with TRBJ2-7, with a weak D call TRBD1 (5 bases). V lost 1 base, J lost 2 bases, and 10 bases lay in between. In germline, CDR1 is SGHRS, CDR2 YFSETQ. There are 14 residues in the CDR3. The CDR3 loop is CASSLTQVTYEQYF. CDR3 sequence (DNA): TGCGCCAGCAGCTTGACACAGGTCACCTACGAGCAGTACTTC.

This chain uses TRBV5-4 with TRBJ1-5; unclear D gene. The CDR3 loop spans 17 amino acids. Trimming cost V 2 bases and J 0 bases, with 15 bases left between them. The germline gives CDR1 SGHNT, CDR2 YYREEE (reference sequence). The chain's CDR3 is CASSFNGHHYSNQPQHF. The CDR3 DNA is TGTGCCAGCAGCTTTAACGGTCACCATTATAGCAATCAGCCCCAGCATTTT.

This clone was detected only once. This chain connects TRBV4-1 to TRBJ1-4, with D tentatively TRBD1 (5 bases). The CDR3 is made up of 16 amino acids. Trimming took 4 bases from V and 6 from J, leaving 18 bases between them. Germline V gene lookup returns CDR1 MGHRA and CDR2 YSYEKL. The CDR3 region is CASSPVTPGNHEKLFF. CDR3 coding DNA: TGCGCCAGCAGCCCCGTAACACCAGGGAACCATGAAAAACTGTTTTTT.

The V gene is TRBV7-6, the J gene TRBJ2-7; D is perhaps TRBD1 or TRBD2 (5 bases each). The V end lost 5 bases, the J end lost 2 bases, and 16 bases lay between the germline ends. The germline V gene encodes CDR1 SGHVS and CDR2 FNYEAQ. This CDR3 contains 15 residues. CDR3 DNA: TGTGCCAGCAGCCCCGGCAGGGACCCTACCTACGAGCAGTACTTC. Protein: CASSPGRDPTYEQYF.

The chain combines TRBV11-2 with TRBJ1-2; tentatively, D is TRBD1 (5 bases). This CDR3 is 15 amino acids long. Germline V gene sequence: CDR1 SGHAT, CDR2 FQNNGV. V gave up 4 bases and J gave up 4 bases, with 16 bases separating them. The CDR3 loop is CASSSRTARGYGYTF. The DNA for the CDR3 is TGTGCCAGCAGCTCCCGGACGGCGAGGGGCTATGGCTACACCTTC.

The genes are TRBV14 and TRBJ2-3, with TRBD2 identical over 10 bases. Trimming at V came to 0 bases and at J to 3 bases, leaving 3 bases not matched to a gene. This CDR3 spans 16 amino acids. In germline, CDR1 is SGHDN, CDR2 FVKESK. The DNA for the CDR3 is TGTGCCAGCAGCCAAGATACGGGACTAGCGACAGATACGCAGTATTTT. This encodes CASSQDTGLATDTQYF. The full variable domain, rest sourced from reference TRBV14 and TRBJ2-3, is EAGVTQFPSHSVIEKGQTVTLRCDPISGHDNLYWYRRVMGKEIKFLLHFVKESKQDESGMPNNRFLAERTGGTYSTLKVQPAELEDSGVYFCASSQDTGLATDTQYFGPGTRLTVL.

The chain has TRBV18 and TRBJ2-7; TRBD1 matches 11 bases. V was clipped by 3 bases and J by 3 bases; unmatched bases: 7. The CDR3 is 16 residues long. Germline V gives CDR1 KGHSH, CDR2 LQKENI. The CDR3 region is CASSPRTGTGGYEQYF. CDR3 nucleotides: TGTGCCAGCTCACCGCGAACCGGGACAGGGGGCTACGAGCAGTACTTC.

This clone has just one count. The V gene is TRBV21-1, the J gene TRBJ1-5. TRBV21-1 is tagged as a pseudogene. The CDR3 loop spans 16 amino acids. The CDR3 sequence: CASSKQRYGQNQPQHF. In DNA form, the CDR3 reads TGTGCCAGCAGCAAACAAAGGTACGGCCAGAATCAGCCCCAGCATTTT.

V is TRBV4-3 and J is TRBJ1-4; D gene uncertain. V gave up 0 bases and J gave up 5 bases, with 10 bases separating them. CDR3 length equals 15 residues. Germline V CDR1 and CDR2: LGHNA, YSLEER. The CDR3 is CASSQDYSGNEKLFF. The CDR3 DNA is TGCGCCAGCAGCCAAGATTATAGCGGCAATGAAAAACTGTTTTTT.